The entry below describes one T cell receptor beta chain. Trimming shortened V by 5 bases and J by 2 bases, and 10 bases separated the two germline ends. Germline values: CDR1 LNHDA, CDR2 SQIVND (reference sequence). The CDR3 extends over 15 amino acids. This sample is part of a study of tumour-infiltrating T cells in Burkitt lymphoma. For the study at large: Repertoire clonality predicted overall and progression-free survival.

Clones were sequenced by immunoSEQ multiplex PCR, and TCRdb holds only the in-frame ones, with some missing. The sample yields approximately 2,600 clones, about 77% seen once. The sequenced material came from tumor tissue. The TCR originated in a human donor with diffuse large B-cell lymphoma. This rearrangement joins TRBV19 to TRBJ2-6; D is unresolved. The CDR3 is CASSLARAGANVLTF. DNA of the CDR3: TGTGCCAGTAGTCTCGCTCGAGCTGGGGCCAACGTCCTGACTTTC.